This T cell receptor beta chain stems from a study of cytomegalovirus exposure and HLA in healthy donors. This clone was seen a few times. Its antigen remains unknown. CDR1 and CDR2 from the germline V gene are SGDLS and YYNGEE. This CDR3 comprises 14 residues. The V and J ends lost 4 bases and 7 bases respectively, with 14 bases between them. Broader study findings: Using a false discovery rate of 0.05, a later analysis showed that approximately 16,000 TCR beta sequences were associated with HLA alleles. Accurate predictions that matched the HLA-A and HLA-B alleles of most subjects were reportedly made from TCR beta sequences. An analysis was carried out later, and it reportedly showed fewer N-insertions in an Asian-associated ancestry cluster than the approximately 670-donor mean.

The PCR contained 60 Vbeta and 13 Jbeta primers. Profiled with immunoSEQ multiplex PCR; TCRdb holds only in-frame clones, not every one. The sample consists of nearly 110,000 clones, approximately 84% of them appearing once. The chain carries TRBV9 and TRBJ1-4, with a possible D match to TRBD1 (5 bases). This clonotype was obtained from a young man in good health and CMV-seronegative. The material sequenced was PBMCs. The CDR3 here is CASSYGTGGEKLFF. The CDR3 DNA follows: TGTGCCAGCAGCTATGGGACGGGAGGTGAAAAACTGTTTTTT.